These 27 T cell receptor beta chains share one sample of origin, sequenced in a study of blood T cells in healthy people across ages. A second PCR, run for roughly 7 to 11 cycles, used a sample-barcoded 5' primer plus a J-beta primer mix. TCRdb reprocessed the 5' RACE reads with MiXCR, giving one entry per CDR3 protein. This sample carries 800,000 to 950,000 distinct CDR3 sequences, almost 30% of them seen once, and the ten largest clones take roughly a tenth. The same sample was also used in a study of T cells of mothers and their children.

Sequenced: blood. These receptors were collected from a woman aged 40 to 50 in good health.

On this clonotype: A much bigger clone sits one base away, suggesting this may be a read error. This chain uses TRBV13 with TRBJ1-1; D remains ambiguous. In germline, CDR1 is PRHDT, CDR2 FYEKMQ (reference sequence). There are 17 residues in the CDR3. CDR3 region: CANSLTTSIILNTEAFF. The DNA for the CDR3 is TGTGCCAACAGCTTAACCACGTCCATAATCCTAAACACTGAAGCTTTCTTT.

This sequence joins TRBV20-1 and TRBJ2-5; possibly TRBD2 for D (5 bases). V gave up 1 base and J gave up 11 bases, with 14 bases separating them. This CDR3 is 12 amino acids long. Germline V gives CDR1 DFQATT, CDR2 SNEGSKA (reference sequence). CDR3 nucleotide sequence: TGCAGTGCTAGAGTAACCTCGAGGGAGCAGTACTTC. Translated: CSARVTSREQYF.

This clonotype was counted many times. J is TRBJ2-4 and V is TRBV4-3; 11 bases are a match to TRBD2. The CDR3 has 17 amino acids. Germline V lookup: CDR1 LGHNA, CDR2 YSLEER. The V gene end was trimmed by 0 bases and the J gene end by 8 bases; junction bases not matched to a gene: 9. The CDR3 protein is CASSQDQSSGGAYIQYF. The CDR3 DNA is TGCGCCAGCAGCCAAGATCAGAGTAGCGGGGGGGCGTACATTCAGTACTTC.

This clonotype was observed a handful of times. The chain joins TRBV7-2 to TRBJ2-7; possibly TRBD2 for D (5 bases). V lost 3 bases and J 2 bases, leaving 20 bases between the germline ends. CDR3 length equals 17 residues. Germline V gene data show CDR1 as SGHTA and CDR2 as FQGNSA. For the CDR3, the DNA is TGTGCCAGCAGCTTGCGGACGATCGGACTGGGAACCTACGAGCAGTACTTC. Translated, it gives CASSLRTIGLGTYEQYF.

This clonotype has only a few counts. This sequence joins TRBV29-1 and TRBJ1-3; TRBD1 agrees at 7 bases. V lost 7 bases to trimming and J lost 0 bases; unmatched junction nucleotides: 6. The CDR3 covers 14 residues. Germline V gene data show CDR1 as SQVTM and CDR2 as ANQGSEA. CDR3 loop: CSGQGDYSGNTIYF. CDR3 bases: TGCAGCGGGCAGGGGGACTACTCTGGAAACACCATATATTTT.

Turning to this clonotype: This is likely an artifact of a read error, given a far larger clone one base away. This chain uses TRBV5-1 with TRBJ2-1; no clear D gene. CDR3 length equals 11 residues. The V end was cut by 0 bases, the J end by 9 bases, with 4 bases between. Per germline, CDR1 SGHRS and CDR2 YFSETQ. CDR3 bases: TGCGCCAGCAGCTTGGAGAGTGAGCAGTTCTTC. It specifies CASSLESEQFF.

The chain carries TRBV5-5 and TRBJ2-3, with D maybe TRBD2 (7 bases). The germline V gene has CDR1 SGHKS and CDR2 YYEKEE (reference sequence). V was trimmed by 4 bases and J by 1 base, leaving 16 bases between them. The CDR3 contains 16 residues. The chain's CDR3 is CASSPSRGPGTDTQYF. The CDR3 DNA follows: TGTGCCAGCAGCCCCTCGCGGGGGCCCGGCACAGATACGCAGTATTTT.

In this sample, this clonotype turned up a few times. The chain recombines TRBV7-2 with TRBJ1-2; 7 nucleotides line up with TRBD1. The ends lost 5 bases at V and 4 bases at J; junction bases unmatched: 10. CDR3 size: 15 residues. The V gene's germline CDR1 is SGHTA and CDR2 FQGNSA. The CDR3, as DNA: TGTGCCAGCAGCCGAAACGACAGGGCAATCTATGGCTACACCTTC. The encoded protein is CASSRNDRAIYGYTF.

Comment on this clonotype: Relative to the germline gene, one junction end is altered; a read error may explain this. The chain joins TRBV20-1 to TRBJ1-2; weak D call: TRBD1 (6 bases). The CDR3 has 13 amino acids. CDR1 DFQATT and CDR2 SNEGSKA come from the germline V gene (reference sequence). The CDR3 region has the DNA TGCAGTGCTAGAGCTCTACAGGGAGAGGGCTGCACCTTC. Amino acid sequence: CSARALQGEGCTF.

This clonotype showed up just a few times. V gene TRBV28 combines with J gene TRBJ1-2; 10 bases are shared with TRBD1. V lost 3 bases to trimming and J lost 4 bases; unmatched junction nucleotides: 5. Germline CDR1 and CDR2: MDHEN and SYDVKM. The CDR3 length is 15 residues. CDR3 sequence reads: CASSFDRGLTYGYTF. The CDR3 DNA reads as TGTGCCAGCAGTTTCGACAGGGGGCTTACCTATGGCTACACCTTC.

To note about this clonotype: Germline and junction disagree at one end, which may indicate a read error. The chain joins TRBV3-1 to TRBJ2-6, with D perhaps given as TRBD1 or TRBD2 (5 bases each). The CDR3 extends over 15 amino acids. The germline V gene encodes CDR1 LGHDT and CDR2 YNNKEL (reference sequence). The CDR3 DNA reads as TGTGCCAGTAGCTCCCCTAGCTCTGGGGCCAACGTCCCGACTTTC. Translated: CASSSPSSGANVPTF.

This clonotype occurred a few times. This sequence joins TRBV12-3 or TRBV12-4 and TRBJ1-1, with D unclear. CDR3 length: 14 residues. V lost 3 bases and J 7 bases, leaving 15 bases between the germline ends. DNA for the CDR3: TGTGCCAGCAGTTTGTCCGGGAGCCGACTTGAAGCTTTCTTT. This codes for CASSLSGSRLEAFF.

This clonotype was detected a few times. The rearrangement uses TRBV7-2 and TRBJ1-1, with D hard to call. CDR3 length: 13 residues. Trimming cost V 5 bases and J 3 bases, with 10 bases left between them. The germline V gene encodes CDR1 SGHTA and CDR2 FQGNSA. As DNA, the CDR3 is TGTGCCAGCAGCGACCATAAGGACACTGAAGCTTTCTTT. Its protein is CASSDHKDTEAFF.

The chain carries TRBV7-3 and TRBJ1-2, with TRBD1 as a possible D gene (5 bases). The germline V and J ends were trimmed by 5 bases and 13 bases, with 23 bases remaining between them. Per germline, CDR1 SGHTA and CDR2 FQGTGA. The CDR3 spans 14 residues. Here the CDR3 DNA reads TGTGCCAGCAGCCCCGGATATGGACAAAACAGTTGCACCTTC. Its protein is CASSPGYGQNSCTF.

A few counts support this clonotype. V usage is TRBV5-1 and J usage is TRBJ1-1; tentative D call: TRBD1 (5 bases). In germline, CDR1 is SGHRS, CDR2 YFSETQ. V lost 6 bases to trimming and J lost 7 bases, with 19 bases between them. CDR3 length equals 14 residues. The CDR3 nucleotides are TGCGCCAGCACCCCGGGGGTAGGGGTCATTGAAGCTTTCTTT. It yields the protein CASTPGVGVIEAFF.

This chain connects TRBV28 to TRBJ1-2; no reliable D call. Germline V gene data show CDR1 as MDHEN and CDR2 as SYDVKM. There are 11 residues in the CDR3. V was cut by 3 bases and J by 6 bases, with 5 bases left in between. CDR3 loop: CASSFLNGYTF. CDR3 DNA: TGTGCCAGCAGTTTTCTGAATGGCTACACCTTC.

This clonotype was recorded many times. The V call is TRBV7-9, the J call TRBJ2-7; TRBD1 matches 8 bases. Trimming took 1 base from V and 6 from J; bases not matched to a gene: 8. Per germline, CDR1 SEHNR and CDR2 FQNEAQ (reference sequence). The CDR3 has 15 amino acids. In nucleotides, the CDR3 is TGTGCCAGCAGCTTAGGGGCAGGGGGCGCGTCCGAGCAGTACTTC. It translates to CASSLGAGGASEQYF.

The chain employs TRBV5-1 and TRBJ1-1; D is unclear. The germline V gene has CDR1 SGHRS and CDR2 YFSETQ. V lost 2 bases to trimming and J lost 0 bases, with 8 bases between them. The CDR3 runs 14 residues. The CDR3 is CASSLNGMNTEAFF. The CDR3 DNA reads TGCGCCAGCAGCTTAAACGGGATGAACACTGAAGCTTTCTTT.

The chain carries TRBV7-6 and TRBJ2-5, with TRBD2 as a possible D gene (5 bases). V lost 4 bases and J 9 bases, leaving 9 bases between the germline ends. Germline lookup yields CDR1 SGHVS and CDR2 FNYEAQ. This CDR3 contains 11 residues. The CDR3: CASSSAEAQYF. The CDR3 nucleotides read TGTGCCAGCAGCTCCGCGGAGGCCCAGTACTTC.

This clonotype occurred many times. The V and J genes are TRBV12-3 or TRBV12-4 and TRBJ2-7; 7 nucleotides match TRBD2. V trimming: 5 bases; J trimming: 3 bases; junction bases outside the gene matches: 10. This CDR3 comprises 15 residues. The CDR3 is CASSEPGLQNYEQYF. The CDR3 nucleotides are TGTGCCAGCAGTGAACCGGGACTACAGAACTACGAGCAGTACTTC.

This clonotype was seen more than once but under ten times. V usage is TRBV7-3 and J usage is TRBJ2-1, with 9 bases fitting TRBD1. This CDR3 has 15 amino acids. Germline V gene sequence: CDR1 SGHTA, CDR2 FQGTGA. The V and J ends lost 5 bases and 5 bases, in that order; junction bases with no gene match: 7. CDR3 DNA sequence: TGTGCCAGCAGCCCCGGGACAGGGAAGGACAATGAGCAGTTCTTC. Translation: CASSPGTGKDNEQFF.

The rearrangement links TRBV7-9 to TRBJ1-5; 9 nucleotides agree with TRBD1. This CDR3 comprises 16 residues. Trimming removed 2 bases from V and 3 bases from J; junction bases left unmatched: 5. Germline V gives CDR1 SEHNR, CDR2 FQNEAQ (reference sequence). Here the CDR3 DNA reads TGTGCCAGCAGCTTATCGGGGACAGGGACCAATCAGCCCCAGCATTTT. Encoded protein: CASSLSGTGTNQPQHF.

A word on this clonotype: A much larger clone differs by one base, so this may be a read error. The chain couples TRBV28 to TRBJ2-7; TRBD2 matches 12 bases. CDR3 length: 18 amino acids. The V and J ends lost 6 bases and 1 base, in that order; junction bases with no gene match: 13. CDR1 and CDR2 (germline): MDHEN, SYDVKM. The CDR3 DNA reads TGTGCCAGCAGCCTCTCGAGGCTAGCGGGGGGGTTTTCCTACGAGCAGTACTTC. It specifies CASSLSRLAGGFSYEQYF.

This clonotype was seen at least ten times. The gene calls are TRBV20-1 and TRBJ2-7; D is possibly TRBD1 or TRBD2 (5 bases each). The length of the CDR3 is 14 residues. Trimming cost V 3 bases and J 0 bases, with 12 bases left between them. The germline CDR1 and CDR2 sequences are DFQATT and SNEGSKA (reference sequence). The CDR3 DNA sequence: TGCAGTGCTAGGGGGGACGTCAGCTCCTACGAGCAGTACTTC. Amino acids: CSARGDVSSYEQYF.

This clonotype showed up just a few times. The chain couples TRBV5-6 to TRBJ1-2, with a possible D match to TRBD1 (5 bases). V was cut by 2 bases and J by 5 bases, with 16 bases left in between. The CDR3 covers 15 residues. CDR1 is SGHDT, CDR2 YYEEEE, per germline. The CDR3 DNA reads as TGTGCCAGCAGCTTTTTGATGACAGCCCCGTATGGCTACACCTTC. It specifies CASSFLMTAPYGYTF.

This clonotype was found many times. V is TRBV7-3 and J is TRBJ2-7; the D gene could be TRBD1 or TRBD2 (5 bases each). The germline V and J ends were trimmed by 2 bases and 4 bases, with 15 bases remaining between them. The length of the CDR3 is 15 residues. Germline V gene sequence: CDR1 SGHTA, CDR2 FQGTGA. CDR3 nucleotides: TGTGCCAGCAGCTTATTGGCCGGGGCAGGGTACGAGCAGTACTTC. It is translated as CASSLLAGAGYEQYF.

The rearrangement uses TRBV11-2 and TRBJ1-2, with TRBD1 identical over 7 bases. Germline V CDR1 and CDR2: SGHAT, FQNNGV. The CDR3 is 17 amino acids. Trimming cost V 2 bases and J 7 bases; bases outside gene matches: 16. The CDR3 nucleotides read TGTGCCAGCAGCTTATACTCCGGGACAGCCGGGGGAGGTGGCTACACCTTC. Translating gives CASSLYSGTAGGGGYTF.